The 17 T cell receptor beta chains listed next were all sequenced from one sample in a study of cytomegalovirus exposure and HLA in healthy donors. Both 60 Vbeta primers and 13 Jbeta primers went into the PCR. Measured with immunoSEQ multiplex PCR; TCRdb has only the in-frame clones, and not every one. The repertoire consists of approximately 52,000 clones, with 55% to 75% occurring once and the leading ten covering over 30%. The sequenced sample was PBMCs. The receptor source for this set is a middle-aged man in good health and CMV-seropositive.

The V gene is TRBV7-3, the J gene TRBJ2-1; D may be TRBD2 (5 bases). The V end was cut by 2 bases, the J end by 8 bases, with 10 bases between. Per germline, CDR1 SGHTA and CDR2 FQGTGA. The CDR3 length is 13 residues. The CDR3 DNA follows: TGTGCCAGCAGCTTAGAACTGAGGGATGAGCAGTTCTTC. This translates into CASSLELRDEQFF.

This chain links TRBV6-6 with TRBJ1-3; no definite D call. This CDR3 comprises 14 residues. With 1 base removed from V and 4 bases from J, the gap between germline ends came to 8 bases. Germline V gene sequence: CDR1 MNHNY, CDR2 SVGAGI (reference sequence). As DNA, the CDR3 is TGTGCCAGCAGTTACTTTCCAGTAGGAAACACCATATATTTT. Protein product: CASSYFPVGNTIYF.

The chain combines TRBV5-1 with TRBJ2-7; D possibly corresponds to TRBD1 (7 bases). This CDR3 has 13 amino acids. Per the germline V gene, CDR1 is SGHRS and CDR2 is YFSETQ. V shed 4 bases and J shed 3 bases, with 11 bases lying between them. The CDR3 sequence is CASSAGQNYEQYF. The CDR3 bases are TGCGCCAGCAGCGCGGGACAGAACTACGAGCAGTACTTC.

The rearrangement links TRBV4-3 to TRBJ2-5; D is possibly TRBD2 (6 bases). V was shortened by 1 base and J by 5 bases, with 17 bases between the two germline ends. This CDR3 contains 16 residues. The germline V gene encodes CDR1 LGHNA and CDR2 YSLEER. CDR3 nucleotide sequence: TGCGCCAGCAGCCAAGGATCGGGTAGCCGGGGGGAGACCCAGTACTTC. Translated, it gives CASSQGSGSRGETQYF.

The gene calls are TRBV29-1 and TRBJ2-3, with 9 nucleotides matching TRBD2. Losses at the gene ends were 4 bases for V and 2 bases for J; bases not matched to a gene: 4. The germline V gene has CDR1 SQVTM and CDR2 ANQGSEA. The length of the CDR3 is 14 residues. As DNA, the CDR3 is TGCAGCGTTGGAGCGGGGGGTGACACAGATACGCAGTATTTT. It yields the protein CSVGAGGDTDTQYF.

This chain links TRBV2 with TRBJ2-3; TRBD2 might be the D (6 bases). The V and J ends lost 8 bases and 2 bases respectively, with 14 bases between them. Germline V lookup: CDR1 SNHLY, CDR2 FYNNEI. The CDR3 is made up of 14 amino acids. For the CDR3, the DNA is TGTGCCAGCGGCGGGACCGCGACCACAGATACGCAGTATTTT. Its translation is CASGGTATTDTQYF.

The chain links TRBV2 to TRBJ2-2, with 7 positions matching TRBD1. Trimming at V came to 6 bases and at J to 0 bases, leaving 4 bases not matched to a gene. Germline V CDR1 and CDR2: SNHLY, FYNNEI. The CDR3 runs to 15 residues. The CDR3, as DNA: TGTGCCAGCAGAGCCGGGACAGCGAACACCGGGGAGCTGTTTTTT. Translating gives CASRAGTANTGELFF.

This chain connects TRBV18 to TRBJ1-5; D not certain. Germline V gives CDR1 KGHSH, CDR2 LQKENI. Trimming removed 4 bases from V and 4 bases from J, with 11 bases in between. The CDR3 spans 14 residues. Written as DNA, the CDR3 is TGTGCCAGCTCACGATTTCAGGAAAATCAGCCCCAGCATTTT. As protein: CASSRFQENQPQHF.

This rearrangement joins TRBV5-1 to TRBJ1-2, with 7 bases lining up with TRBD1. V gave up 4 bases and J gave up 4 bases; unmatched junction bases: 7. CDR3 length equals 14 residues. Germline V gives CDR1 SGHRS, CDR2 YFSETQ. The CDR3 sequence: CASSLGQAGYGYTF. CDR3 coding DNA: TGCGCCAGCAGCCTCGGACAGGCGGGCTATGGCTACACCTTC.

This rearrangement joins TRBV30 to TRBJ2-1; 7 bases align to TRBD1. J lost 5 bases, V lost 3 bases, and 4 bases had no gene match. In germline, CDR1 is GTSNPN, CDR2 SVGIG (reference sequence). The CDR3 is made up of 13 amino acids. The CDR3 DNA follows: TGTGCCTGGAGCTGGGACAGAGACAATGAGCAGTTCTTC. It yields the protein CAWSWDRDNEQFF.

The CDR3 sequence: CASSHATGDYGYTF. DNA of the CDR3: TGCGCCAGCAGCCACGCCACAGGGGACTATGGCTACACCTTC. This chain uses TRBV4-3 with TRBJ1-2; 7 bases fit TRBD1. In germline, CDR1 is LGHNA, CDR2 YSLEER. After removal of 3 bases from V and 3 bases from J, the junction contained 4 bases not matched to a gene. CDR3 length: 14 amino acids.

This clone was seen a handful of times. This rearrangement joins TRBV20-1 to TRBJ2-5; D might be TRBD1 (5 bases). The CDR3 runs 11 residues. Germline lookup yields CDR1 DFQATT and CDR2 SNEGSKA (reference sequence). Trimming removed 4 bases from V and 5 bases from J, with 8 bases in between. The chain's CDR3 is CSAIPGETQYF. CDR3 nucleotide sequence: TGCAGTGCTATCCCAGGGGAGACCCAGTACTTC.

Here the CDR3 DNA reads TGTGCCAGCACCTTCGACAGGGGATCCTACGAGCAGTACTTC. It codes for CASTFDRGSYEQYF. The chain is built from TRBV6-5 and TRBJ2-7, with TRBD1 matching 8 bases. The V gene end was trimmed by 7 bases and the J gene end by 1 base; junction bases not matched to a gene: 6. The CDR3 length is 14 residues. Germline V gene lookup returns CDR1 MNHEY and CDR2 SVGAGI.

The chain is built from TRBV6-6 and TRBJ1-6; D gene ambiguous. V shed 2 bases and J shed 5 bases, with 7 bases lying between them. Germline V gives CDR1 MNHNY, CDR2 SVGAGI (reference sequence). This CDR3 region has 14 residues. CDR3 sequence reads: CASSYEDDNSPLHF. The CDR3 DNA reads TGTGCCAGCAGTTACGAGGATGATAATTCACCCCTCCACTTT.

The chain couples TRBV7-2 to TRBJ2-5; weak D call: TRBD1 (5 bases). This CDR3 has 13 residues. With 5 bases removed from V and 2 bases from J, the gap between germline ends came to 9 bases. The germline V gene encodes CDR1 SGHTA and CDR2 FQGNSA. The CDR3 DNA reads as TGTGCCAGCAGCCTGGACAAGCAAGAGACCCAGTACTTC. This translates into CASSLDKQETQYF. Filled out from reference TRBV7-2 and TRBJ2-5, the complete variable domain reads GAGVSQSPSNKVTEKGKDVELRCDPISGHTALYWYRQSLGQGLEFLIYFQGNSAPDKSGLPSDRFSAERTGGSVSTLTIQRTQQEDSAVYLCASSLDKQETQYFGPGTRLLVL.

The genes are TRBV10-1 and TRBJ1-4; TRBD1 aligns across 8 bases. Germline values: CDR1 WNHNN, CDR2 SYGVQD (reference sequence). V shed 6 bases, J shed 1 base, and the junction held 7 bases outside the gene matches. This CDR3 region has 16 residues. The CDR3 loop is CASRGQGLGTNEKLFF. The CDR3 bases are TGCGCCAGCAGAGGACAGGGACTCGGAACTAATGAAAAACTGTTTTTT.

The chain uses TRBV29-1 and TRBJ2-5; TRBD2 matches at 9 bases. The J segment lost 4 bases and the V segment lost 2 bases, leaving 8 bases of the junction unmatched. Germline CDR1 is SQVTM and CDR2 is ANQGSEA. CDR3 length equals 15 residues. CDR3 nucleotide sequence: TGCAGCGTTGAACCCGCCGGGACTAGCATAGAGACCCAGTACTTC. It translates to CSVEPAGTSIETQYF.